The subject of this entry is one T cell receptor beta chain. Study processing details: Estimation of nucleated cell counts relied on the amplification of reference gene primers. Clones were sequenced by immunoSEQ multiplex PCR, and TCRdb holds only the in-frame ones, with some missing. That table furnishes V, J and clone size, whereas the DNA furnished D and trimming. The repertoire holds under 25,000 clones, with 75% to 90% as singletons. The V end lost 5 bases, the J end lost 7 bases, and 14 bases lay between the germline ends. This CDR3 contains 13 residues. Germline CDR1 is SGHVS and CDR2 is FQNEAQ. The sample belongs to a study of blood T cell repertoires in COVID-19. Study summary: PBMCs, B-cell-depleted T cells, or T cells provided the cDNA or gDNA that made up the material.

Sequenced sample: peripheral blood. The receptor's source is a woman in her 70s with active COVID-19. V gene TRBV7-8 combines with J gene TRBJ1-1; perhaps TRBD1 as D (5 bases). The CDR3 protein is CASSPDTGVEAFF. Written as DNA, the CDR3 is TGTGCCAGCAGCCCCGATACGGGGGTTGAAGCTTTCTTT.